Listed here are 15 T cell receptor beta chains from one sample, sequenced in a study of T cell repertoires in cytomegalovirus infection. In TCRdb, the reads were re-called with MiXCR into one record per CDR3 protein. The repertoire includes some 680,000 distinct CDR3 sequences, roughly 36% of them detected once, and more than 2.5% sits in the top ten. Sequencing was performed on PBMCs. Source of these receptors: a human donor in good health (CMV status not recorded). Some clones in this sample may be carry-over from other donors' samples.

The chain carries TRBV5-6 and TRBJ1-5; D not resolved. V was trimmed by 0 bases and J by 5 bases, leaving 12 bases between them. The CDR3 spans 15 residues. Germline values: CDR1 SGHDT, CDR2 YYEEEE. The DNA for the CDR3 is TGTGCCAGCAGCTTGGGGGTGTCGAGTGATCAGCCCCAGCATTTT. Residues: CASSLGVSSDQPQHF.

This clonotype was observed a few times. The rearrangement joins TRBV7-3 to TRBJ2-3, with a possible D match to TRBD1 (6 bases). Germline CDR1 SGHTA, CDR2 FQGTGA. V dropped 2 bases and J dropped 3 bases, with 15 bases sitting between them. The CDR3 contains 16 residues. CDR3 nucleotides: TGTGCCAGCAGCTTAGGGGACATGCGAGTTACAGATACGCAGTATTTT. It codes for CASSLGDMRVTDTQYF. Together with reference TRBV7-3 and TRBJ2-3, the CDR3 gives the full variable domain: GAGVSQTPSNKVTEKGKYVELRCDPISGHTALYWYRQSLGQGPEFLIYFQGTGAADDSGLPNDRFFAVRPEGSVSTLKIQRTERGDSAVYLCASSLGDMRVTDTQYFGPGTRLTVL.

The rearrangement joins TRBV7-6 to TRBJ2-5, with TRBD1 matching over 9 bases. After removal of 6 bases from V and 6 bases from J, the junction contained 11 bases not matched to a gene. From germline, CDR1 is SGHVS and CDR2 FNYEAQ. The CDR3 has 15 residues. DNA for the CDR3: TGTGCCAGCAGGACATGGGACAGGGAGGAAAAGACCCAGTACTTC. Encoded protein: CASRTWDREEKTQYF.

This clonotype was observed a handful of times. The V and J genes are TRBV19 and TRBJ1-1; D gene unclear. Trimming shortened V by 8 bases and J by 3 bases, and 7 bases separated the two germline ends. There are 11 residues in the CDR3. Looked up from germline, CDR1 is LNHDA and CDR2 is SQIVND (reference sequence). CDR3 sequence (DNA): TGTGCCAGTGGGCCATACACTGAAGCTTTCTTT. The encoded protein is CASGPYTEAFF.

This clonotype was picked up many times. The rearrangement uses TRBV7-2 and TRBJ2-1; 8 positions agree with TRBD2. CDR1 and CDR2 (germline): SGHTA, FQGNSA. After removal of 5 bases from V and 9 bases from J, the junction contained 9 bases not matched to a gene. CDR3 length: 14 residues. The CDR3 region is CASSRAGVRGEQFF. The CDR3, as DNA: TGTGCCAGCAGCCGAGCGGGAGTACGGGGTGAGCAGTTCTTC.

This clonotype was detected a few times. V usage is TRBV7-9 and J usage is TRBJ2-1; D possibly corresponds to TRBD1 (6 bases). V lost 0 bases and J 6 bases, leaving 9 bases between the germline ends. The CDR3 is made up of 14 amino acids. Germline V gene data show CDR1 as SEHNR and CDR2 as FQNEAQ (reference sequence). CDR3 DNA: TGTGCCAGCAGCTTAGCGACAGGTGGCAATGAGCAGTTCTTC. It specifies CASSLATGGNEQFF.

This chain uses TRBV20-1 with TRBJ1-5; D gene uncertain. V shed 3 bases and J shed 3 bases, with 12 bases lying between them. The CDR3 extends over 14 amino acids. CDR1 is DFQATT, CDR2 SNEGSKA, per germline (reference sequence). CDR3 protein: CSASPGRNNQPQHF. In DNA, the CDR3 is TGCAGTGCTAGCCCTGGACGGAACAATCAGCCCCAGCATTTT.

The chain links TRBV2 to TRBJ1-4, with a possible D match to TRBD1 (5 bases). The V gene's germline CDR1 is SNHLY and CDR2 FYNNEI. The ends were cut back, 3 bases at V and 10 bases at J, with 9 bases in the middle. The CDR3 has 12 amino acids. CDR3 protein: CASSEGERKLFF. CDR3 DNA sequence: TGTGCCAGCAGTGAGGGGGAACGAAAACTGTTTTTT.

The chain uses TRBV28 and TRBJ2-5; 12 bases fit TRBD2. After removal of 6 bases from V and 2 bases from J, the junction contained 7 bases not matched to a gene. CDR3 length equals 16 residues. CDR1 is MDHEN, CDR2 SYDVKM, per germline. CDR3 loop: CASSLYLAGGQETQYF. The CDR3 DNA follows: TGTGCCAGCAGCCTTTATCTAGCGGGGGGGCAAGAGACCCAGTACTTC.

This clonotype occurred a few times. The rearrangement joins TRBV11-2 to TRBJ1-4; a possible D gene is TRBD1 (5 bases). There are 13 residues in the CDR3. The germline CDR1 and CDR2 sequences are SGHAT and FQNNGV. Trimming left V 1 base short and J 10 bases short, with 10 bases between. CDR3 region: CASSLGGGGKLFF. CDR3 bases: TGTGCCAGCAGCTTAGGGGGTGGGGGAAAACTGTTTTTT.

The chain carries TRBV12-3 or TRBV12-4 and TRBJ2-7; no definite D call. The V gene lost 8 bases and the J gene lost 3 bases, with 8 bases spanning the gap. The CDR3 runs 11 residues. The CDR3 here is CASLLHYEQYF. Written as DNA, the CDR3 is TGTGCCAGCCTTCTACACTACGAGCAGTACTTC.

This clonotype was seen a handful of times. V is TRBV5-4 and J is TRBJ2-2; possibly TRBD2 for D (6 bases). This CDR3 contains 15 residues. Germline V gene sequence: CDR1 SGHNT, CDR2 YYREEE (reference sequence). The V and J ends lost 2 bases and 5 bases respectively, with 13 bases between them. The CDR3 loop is CASSLGREHTGELFF. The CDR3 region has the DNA TGTGCCAGCAGCTTAGGACGGGAGCATACCGGGGAGCTGTTTTTT. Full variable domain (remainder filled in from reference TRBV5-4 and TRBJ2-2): ETGVTQSPTHLIKTRGQQVTLRCSSQSGHNTVSWYQQALGQGPQFIFQYYREEENGRGNFPPRFSGLQFPNYSSELNVNALELDDSALYLCASSLGREHTGELFFGEGSRLTVL.

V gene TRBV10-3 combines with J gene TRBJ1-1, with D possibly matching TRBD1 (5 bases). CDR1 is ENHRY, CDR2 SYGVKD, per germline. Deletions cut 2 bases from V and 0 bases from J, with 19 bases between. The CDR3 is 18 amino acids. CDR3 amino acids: CAISEQPALGRMNTEAFF. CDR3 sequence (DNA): TGTGCCATCAGTGAGCAGCCCGCCTTGGGACGTATGAACACTGAAGCTTTCTTT.

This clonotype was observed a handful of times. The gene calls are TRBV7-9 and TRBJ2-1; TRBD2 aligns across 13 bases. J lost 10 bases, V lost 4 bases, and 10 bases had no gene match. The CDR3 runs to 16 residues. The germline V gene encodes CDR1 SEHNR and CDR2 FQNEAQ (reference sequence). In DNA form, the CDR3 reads TGTGCCAGCAGCTCGAGCCGGACTAGCGGGGGAGGGGAGCAGTTCTTC. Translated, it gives CASSSSRTSGGGEQFF.

The CDR3 coding sequence is TGTGCCAGCAGCATGGGGACAGGCAGCTCCTACGAGCAGTACTTC. This gives the protein CASSMGTGSSYEQYF. The rearrangement links TRBV11-2 to TRBJ2-7, with 8 bases identical to TRBD1. The CDR3 is made up of 15 amino acids. Germline V gene data show CDR1 as SGHAT and CDR2 as FQNNGV. V lost 5 bases and J lost 0; bases outside the gene matches: 6. Together with reference TRBV11-2 and TRBJ2-7, the CDR3 gives the full variable domain: EAGVAQSPRYKIIEKRQSVAFWCNPISGHATLYWYQQILGQGPKLLIQFQNNGVVDDSQLPKDRFSAERLKGVDSTLKIQPAKLEDSAVYLCASSMGTGSSYEQYFGPGTRLTVT.